Below are 8 T cell receptor beta chains sequenced from a single sample in a study of blood T cell repertoires in COVID-19. Data came from immunoSEQ multiplex PCR; TCRdb stores just in-frame clones and leaves some out. The table includes more than 200,000 clones, approximately 80% detected once. What was sequenced was peripheral blood. These receptors were taken from a man aged 40-50 years with acute or convalescent COVID-19.

This chain connects TRBV7-6 to TRBJ1-4; D remains ambiguous. Germline V gives CDR1 SGHVS, CDR2 FNYEAQ. This CDR3 comprises 16 residues. Trimming cost V 0 bases and J 7 bases, with 15 bases left between them. CDR3 sequence reads: CASSLAVGEVPEKLFF. The CDR3 DNA sequence: TGTGCCAGCAGCTTAGCGGTTGGGGAGGTCCCTGAAAAACTGTTTTTT.

The chain has TRBV6-6 and TRBJ1-4; D remains ambiguous. In germline, CDR1 is MNHNY, CDR2 SVGAGI (reference sequence). CDR3 length: 13 residues. The V end was cut by 6 bases, the J end by 5 bases, with 10 bases between. As DNA, the CDR3 is TGTGCCAGCAGGGGAGACGGGAATGAAAAACTGTTTTTT. Protein product: CASRGDGNEKLFF.

The chain couples TRBV6-4 to TRBJ1-2; no firm D call. CDR1 MRHNA and CDR2 SNTAGT come from the germline V gene. With 4 bases removed from V and 10 bases from J, the gap between germline ends came to 16 bases. CDR3 length equals 13 residues. CDR3 sequence reads: CASSADGLEVYTF. In DNA, the CDR3 is TGTGCCAGCAGTGCAGACGGACTAGAAGTCTACACCTTC.

This clone showed up just once. V gene TRBV19 combines with J gene TRBJ2-2, with D tentatively TRBD2 (5 bases). V lost 1 base and J 3 bases, leaving 12 bases between the germline ends. The CDR3 has 16 amino acids. Germline V gene data show CDR1 as LNHDA and CDR2 as SQIVND (reference sequence). The CDR3 spells CASSIATRAYTGELFF. In DNA form, the CDR3 reads TGTGCCAGTAGTATAGCGACGAGGGCTTACACCGGGGAGCTGTTTTTT.

Here the CDR3 reads CASSPTGNKETQYF. The CDR3 bases are TGTGCCAGCAGCCCGACCGGGAATAAAGAGACCCAGTACTTC. The genes are TRBV7-3 and TRBJ2-5, with D maybe TRBD2 (5 bases). With 5 bases removed from V and 3 bases from J, the gap between germline ends came to 13 bases. Germline V gene lookup returns CDR1 SGHTA and CDR2 FQGTGA. The CDR3 spans 14 residues.

V and J are TRBV27 and TRBJ1-2; the D gene is possibly TRBD1 (5 bases). CDR1 and CDR2 (germline): MNHEY, SMNVEV (reference sequence). This CDR3 spans 12 amino acids. The V end lost 0 bases, the J end lost 8 bases, and 7 bases lay between the germline ends. This chain's CDR3 is CASSLSGVGYTF. The CDR3 nucleotides are TGTGCCAGCAGTTTATCAGGGGTCGGCTACACCTTC.

This rearrangement joins TRBV7-2 to TRBJ1-5; 11 nucleotides align to TRBD1. J lost 5 bases, V lost 3 bases, and 12 bases had no gene match. The CDR3 covers 18 residues. Germline CDR1 and CDR2: SGHTA and FQGNSA. The CDR3 DNA sequence: TGTGCCAGCAGCTTGAGGACAGGGGGCGCCGGTTCCCATCAGCCCCAGCATTTT. This codes for CASSLRTGGAGSHQPQHF.

The chain employs TRBV5-1 and TRBJ2-1; TRBD2 aligns across 8 bases. With V trimmed by 4 bases and J by 4 bases, 10 bases remained unmatched. CDR3 size: 16 residues. In germline, CDR1 is SGHRS, CDR2 YFSETQ. The CDR3 region has the DNA TGCGCCAGCAGCCCCCCCGGGACTAGTGATTACAATGAGCAGTTCTTC. Translation gives CASSPPGTSDYNEQFF.